A single sample is the source of the 25 T cell receptor beta chains below, sequenced in a study of tumor and adjacent non-tumor tissue in lung cancer. Three rounds of nested PCR, following a modified ARM-PCR protocol, produced the TCRbeta library. A single record per CDR3 protein comes from TCRdb applying MiXCR to the multiplex PCR reads. The sample holds fewer than 55,000 distinct CDR3 sequences; roughly three fifths are singletons and the top ten take under 20%. The template was RNA from unsorted bulk tissue. The normal lung tissue was taken more than 3 cm from the tumor edge. What was sequenced was distant non-tumor lung tissue. The receptors originated from a woman aged 40 to 50 with non-small cell lung cancer.

This clonotype was observed a handful of times. The rearrangement joins TRBV24-1 to TRBJ2-5; D not resolved. Germline loops: CDR1 KGHDR, CDR2 SFDVKD. V was trimmed by 4 bases and J by 4 bases, leaving 12 bases between them. The CDR3 is 14 amino acids. The CDR3 region has the DNA TGTGCCACCAGTGACAGGACCCTGGGAGAGACCCAGTACTTC. It codes for CATSDRTLGETQYF.

V and J are TRBV6-5 and TRBJ2-6; D might be TRBD1 (5 bases). CDR1 MNHEY and CDR2 SVGAGI come from the germline V gene. The length of the CDR3 is 18 residues. Trimming removed 0 bases from V and 3 bases from J, with 15 bases in between. The chain's CDR3 is CASSYSPSRGFGANVLTF. The DNA of the CDR3 is TGTGCCAGCAGTTACTCCCCCTCAAGGGGATTTGGGGCCAACGTCCTGACTTTC.

With respect to this clonotype: Being one base from a much bigger clone, this may be a read error. The J gene is TRBJ2-5, the V gene TRBV14; no reliable D call. CDR1 and CDR2 from the germline V gene are SGHDN and FVKESK. The CDR3 is 11 amino acids. CDR3 sequence (DNA): TGTGCCAACAGCTTTAGGGAGACCCAGTACTTC. Translation gives CANSFRETQYF.

Worth noting for this clonotype: The conserved final phenylalanine or tryptophan is absent from the CDR3, which likely points to a read error. No DNA is shown, since the ends of the CDR3 on it are uncertain; the CDR3 is the one TCRdb lists. The chain has TRBV11-2 and TRBJ2-1; the table assigns TRBD2, which was not confirmed against the DNA. Germline CDR1 SGHAT, CDR2 FQNNGV. The length of the CDR3 is 17 amino acids, counting both ends. The CDR3 protein is CASSSFLGAATYNDQLL.

Notes on this clonotype: Relative to the germline gene, one junction end is altered; a read error may explain this. The V and J genes are TRBV6-5 and TRBJ1-6; unclear D gene. Germline values: CDR1 MNHEY, CDR2 SVGAGI. This CDR3 region has 16 residues. The CDR3 nucleotides read TGTGCCAGCAGGAGCCAACCGATGAATTATAATCCACCCCTCCACTTT. It yields the protein CASRSQPMNYNPPLHF.

The rearrangement joins TRBV6-1 to TRBJ2-1, with TRBD2 as a possible D gene (5 bases). Germline CDR1 MNHNS, CDR2 SASEGT. V was pared by 8 bases and J by 8 bases, with 19 bases between. CDR3 length equals 14 residues. CDR3 DNA: TGTGCCAGCGGAGGCGGAGAGGAATACGATGAGCAGTTCTTC. The encoded protein is CASGGGEEYDEQFF.

This chain joins TRBV14 and TRBJ2-3, with D possibly TRBD2 on 6 matching bases. The CDR3 contains 18 residues. Between the trimmed V and J ends, which lost 2 bases and 7 bases, there was a span of 25 bases. Per the germline V gene, CDR1 is SGHDN and CDR2 is FVKESK. The CDR3 DNA sequence: TGTGCCAGCAGCCAACTAAACTTAGTGGGGGGACGCATAAATACGCAGTATTTT. This sequence encodes CASSQLNLVGGRINTQYF.

About this clonotype: The CDR3 carries no conserved terminal phenylalanine or tryptophan, so it likely arises from a read error. The CDR3 DNA is TGCAGCGTTCGTGGGACAGGGATCTACGAGCAGTACATC. Its protein product is CSVRGTGIYEQYI. This rearrangement joins TRBV29-1 to TRBJ2-7; TRBD1 aligns across 9 bases. Germline-derived CDR1 and CDR2 are SQVTM and ANQGSEA. The J segment lost 3 bases and the V segment lost 5 bases, leaving 5 bases of the junction unmatched. The length of the CDR3 is 13 residues.

The chain couples TRBV2 to TRBJ2-7; possibly TRBD1 for D (6 bases). Trimming took off 2 bases at V and 0 bases at J, with 8 bases between the two ends. Germline V lookup: CDR1 SNHLY, CDR2 FYNNEI. The CDR3 runs to 14 residues. CDR3 in DNA: TGTGCCAGCAGTGAACAGGGGAACTCCTACGAGCAGTACTTC. Encoded protein: CASSEQGNSYEQYF.

This clonotype has ten or more counts. The gene calls are TRBV12-3 or TRBV12-4 and TRBJ2-3; D uncertain. The V end lost 2 bases, the J end lost 9 bases, and 9 bases lay between the germline ends. This CDR3 contains 12 residues. The CDR3 bases are TGTGCCAGCAGTTTAAGGCTGGGCACGCAGTATTTT. It specifies CASSLRLGTQYF.

A remark on this clonotype: The junction departs from the called germline gene at one end, perhaps through a read error. The chain couples TRBV30 to TRBJ1-1; D is unresolved. Germline lookup yields CDR1 GTSNPN and CDR2 SVGIG (reference sequence). The CDR3 extends over 14 amino acids. DNA for the CDR3: TGTGCCCGGAGTGGGCAGGCTCTGGTCACTGAAGCTTTCTTT. Translated, it gives CARSGQALVTEAFF.

On this clonotype itself: Germline and junction disagree at one end, which may indicate a read error. V gene TRBV10-2 combines with J gene TRBJ2-3; possibly TRBD1 for D (6 bases). This CDR3 spans 16 amino acids. Germline V lookup: CDR1 WSHSY, CDR2 SAAADI. The chain's CDR3 is CACRHTGSLWTDTQYF. DNA of the CDR3: TGCGCCTGCAGACACACAGGGTCATTGTGGACAGATACGCAGTATTTT.

The rearrangement links TRBV5-6 to TRBJ1-1; D remains unclear. The CDR3 has 14 amino acids. CDR1 SGHDT and CDR2 YYEEEE come from the germline V gene. V was trimmed by 3 bases and J by 7 bases, leaving 16 bases between them. In DNA, the CDR3 is TGTGCCAGCAGCTGGCAGGCCACAAGCATTGAAGCTTTCTTT. It encodes CASSWQATSIEAFF.

The chain joins TRBV11-2 to TRBJ2-1, with D perhaps matching TRBD1 or TRBD2 (5 bases each). CDR1 SGHAT and CDR2 FQNNGV come from the germline V gene. V was shortened by 5 bases and J by 12 bases, with 29 bases between the two germline ends. The CDR3 totals 17 residues. CDR3 nucleotides: TGTGCCAGCAGCCCTGGGGGATGTATCCGCTCCTACAATAGGCAGTTCTTC. Translating it yields CASSPGGCIRSYNRQFF.

The chain recombines TRBV7-6 with TRBJ2-7, with TRBD2 identical over 9 bases. The CDR3 runs to 16 residues. CDR1 is SGHVS, CDR2 FNYEAQ, per germline. V trimming: 4 bases; J trimming: 0 bases; junction bases outside the gene matches: 7. The CDR3 region is CASSSTGTSRSYEQYF. In DNA, the CDR3 is TGTGCCAGCAGCTCCACCGGGACTAGCCGCTCCTACGAGCAGTACTTC.

This clonotype was seen more than once but under ten times. This may be a read error: a much more frequent sequence differs by one nucleotide. The chain couples TRBV10-2 to TRBJ2-3; no definite D call. Between the trimmed V and J ends, which lost 4 bases and 10 bases, there was a span of 15 bases. CDR3 size: 13 residues. Germline CDR1 reads WSHSY; CDR2 reads SAAADI. The CDR3 DNA reads as TGCGCCAGCAGTGGGACGCCGAGTGGGGCGCAGTATTTT. Translated: CASSGTPSGAQYF.

This clonotype was detected ten times or more. The V call is TRBV30, the J call TRBJ1-4, with unresolved D. The CDR3 has 12 amino acids. V gave up 0 bases and J gave up 7 bases, with 6 bases separating them. Germline values: CDR1 GTSNPN, CDR2 SVGIG (reference sequence). The CDR3 loop is CAWSVIREKLFF. In DNA, the CDR3 is TGTGCCTGGAGTGTCATCCGTGAAAAACTGTTTTTT.

As regards this clonotype: A much larger clonotype is one base distant, so this may be a read error. The gene calls are TRBV30 and TRBJ2-1, with no clear D. From germline, CDR1 is GTSNPN and CDR2 SVGIG (reference sequence). The CDR3 runs 11 residues. CDR3 sequence (DNA): TGTGCCTGGAGTGAGCGAAATGAGCAGCTCTTC. This sequence encodes CAWSERNEQLF.

This clonotype came up once. One end of the junction varies from germline; a read error may be responsible. V is TRBV12-3 or TRBV12-4 and J is TRBJ2-1; 7 bases align to TRBD2. This CDR3 contains 15 residues. CDR3 sequence reads: CASSSSGASYYEQLF. In DNA form, the CDR3 reads TGTGCCAGCAGTTCCAGCGGGGCTTCCTACTATGAGCAGCTCTTC.

Concerning this clonotype itself: Sequence at one end of the junction differs from germline and may be a read error. The genes are TRBV30 and TRBJ1-1; D gene unclear. The germline CDR1 and CDR2 sequences are GTSNPN and SVGIG (reference sequence). This CDR3 is built from 20 residues. CDR3 in DNA: TGTACCTGGAGTGTATACGTGGGATGGCAGAGCCGAACTTCGAACACTGGAGCTTTCTTT. This encodes CTWSVYVGWQSRTSNTGAFF.

Notes on this clonotype: A read error may be the cause here, since a much bigger clone is one base away. The rearrangement links TRBV13 to TRBJ2-7; D tentatively reads TRBD1 or TRBD2 (6 bases each). The germline V gene encodes CDR1 PRHDT and CDR2 FYEKMQ (reference sequence). The V gene lost 5 bases and the J gene lost 2 bases, with 22 bases spanning the gap. This CDR3 is 17 amino acids long. The DNA for the CDR3 is TGTGCCAGCAGCCGGGGGCCTCCGACGGGAGTCCCCTACGAGCAGTACTTC. It encodes CASSRGPPTGVPYEQYF.

Many counts were recorded for this clonotype. The V call is TRBV19, the J call TRBJ2-5, with 7 bases lining up with TRBD1. Germline CDR1 and CDR2: LNHDA and SQIVND (reference sequence). The CDR3 runs 12 residues. V shed 6 bases, J shed 2 bases, and the junction held 0 bases outside the gene matches. The CDR3 bases are TGTGCCAGTAGCAGGGGGCAAGAGACCCAGTACTTC. This encodes CASSRGQETQYF.

The V call is TRBV12-3 or TRBV12-4, the J call TRBJ2-2, with 9 nucleotides matching TRBD1. The V gene end was trimmed by 10 bases and the J gene end by 5 bases; junction bases not matched to a gene: 8. The CDR3 has 14 residues. This chain's CDR3 is CAIRKQGATGELFF. The CDR3 DNA sequence: TGTGCCATCAGAAAACAGGGGGCTACCGGGGAGCTGTTTTTT.

A remark on this clonotype: At one end the junction does not follow the germline gene, possibly because of a read error. The DNA of the CDR3 is TGTGTCACCGCCCAGACTAGCGGGAGAGGGAACTACGAGCATTACTTC. This codes for CVTAQTSGRGNYEHYF. The rearrangement joins TRBV28 to TRBJ2-7; 12 nucleotides agree with TRBD2. Germline-derived CDR1 and CDR2 are MDHEN and SYDVKM. This CDR3 is 16 amino acids long. The variable domain in full, with the rest retrieved from reference TRBV28 and TRBJ2-7, is DVKVTQSSRYLVKRTGEKVFLECVQDMDHENMFWYRQDPGLGLRLIYFSYDVKMKEKGDIPEGYSVSREKKERFSLILESASTNQTSMYLCVTAQTSGRGNYEHYFGPGTRLTVT.

As regards this clonotype: At one of its ends the junction is not consistent with the germline gene, which may arise from a read error. The chain uses TRBV12-3 or TRBV12-4 and TRBJ1-1; D not certain. The CDR3 has 13 amino acids. The CDR3 sequence: CTSKRDLGTEAFF. The CDR3 region has the DNA TGTACCAGCAAGAGGGATCTGGGGACTGAAGCTTTCTTT.